A single sample gave rise to the 15 T cell receptor beta chains below, sequenced in a study of cytomegalovirus exposure and HLA in healthy donors. Primers included in the PCR were 60 Vbeta and 13 Jbeta primers. The method was immunoSEQ multiplex PCR; TCRdb's version includes in-frame clones alone and lacks a portion of them. The top ten clones hold almost 7% of a sample with about 59,000 clones, roughly 75% of them seen once. The sample taken for sequencing was PBMCs. The receptor set was obtained from a man aged 30 to 39 in good health and CMV-seropositive.

This clone was counted once. This chain connects TRBV19 to TRBJ2-7; TRBD2 might be the D (7 bases). CDR3 length: 12 amino acids. Germline V lookup: CDR1 LNHDA, CDR2 SQIVND (reference sequence). Trimming pared 7 bases from V and 12 bases from J, leaving 19 bases between. CDR3 nucleotides: TGTGCCAGTAAAGGGGGGGGGCGCCTTCTGTACTTC. As protein: CASKGGGRLLYF.

The chain recombines TRBV6-5 with TRBJ2-5; 7 nucleotides align to TRBD1. The J call may be mistaken, given a closer DNA end match to TRBJ2-7. The CDR3 runs 13 residues. CDR1 MNHEY and CDR2 SVGAGI come from the germline V gene. Written as DNA, the CDR3 is TGTGCCAGCAGTCGACAGGGTACGAACGAGCAGTACTTC. This codes for CASSRQGTNEQYF.

This chain joins TRBV19 and TRBJ1-1, with D possibly matching TRBD1 (5 bases). Germline V CDR1 and CDR2: LNHDA, SQIVND (reference sequence). This CDR3 has 14 residues. Trimming left V 7 bases short and J 1 base short, with 13 bases between. DNA for the CDR3: TGTGCCAGTACCCCGGGGGTAGGGAACACTGAAGCTTTCTTT. Translated, it gives CASTPGVGNTEAFF.

The V call is TRBV6-4, the J call TRBJ2-5, with 7 bases matching TRBD1. Germline V gene sequence: CDR1 MRHNA, CDR2 SNTAGT. V shed 0 bases and J 5 bases; nucleotides not matched to a gene: 15. CDR3 length equals 18 residues. The CDR3 nucleotides read TGTGCCAGCAGTGACTCGCCCCCTTGGGACAGATCTGGGGAGACCCAGTACTTC. Protein product: CASSDSPPWDRSGETQYF.

This rearrangement joins TRBV5-6 to TRBJ2-7; D is possibly TRBD1 (5 bases). Trimming shortened V by 2 bases and J by 3 bases, and 15 bases separated the two germline ends. Germline CDR1 reads SGHDT; CDR2 reads YYEEEE. This CDR3 is 15 amino acids long. In DNA form, the CDR3 reads TGTGCCAGCAGCTTCCAGGGTCCTCTAAGCTACGAGCAGTACTTC. Translation: CASSFQGPLSYEQYF.

V usage is TRBV7-2 and J usage is TRBJ1-6; D unclear. The V end lost 5 bases, the J end lost 12 bases, and 8 bases lay between the germline ends. There are 11 residues in the CDR3. Germline V gene sequence: CDR1 SGHTA, CDR2 FQGNSA. CDR3 sequence reads: CASSPGGPLHF. CDR3 sequence (DNA): TGTGCCAGCAGCCCCGGAGGACCCCTCCACTTT.

The chain has TRBV15 and TRBJ1-5; no definite D call. CDR1 LNHNV and CDR2 YYDKDF come from the germline V gene (reference sequence). Trimming left V 1 base short and J 0 bases short, with 10 bases between. The CDR3 totals 16 residues. CDR3 in amino acids: CATSRGAAYSNQPQHF. CDR3 bases: TGTGCCACCAGCAGAGGGGCAGCTTATAGCAATCAGCCCCAGCATTTT.

This chain uses TRBV9 with TRBJ2-7; 7 bases match TRBD2. This CDR3 region has 14 residues. The junction had 4 bases not matched to a gene; V was cut back by 2 bases and J by 2 bases. CDR1 and CDR2 from the germline V gene are SGDLS and YYNGEE. The CDR3 coding sequence is TGTGCCAGCAGCGTGGGGGGGACTACCTACGAGCAGTACTTC. Translating it yields CASSVGGTTYEQYF.

The chain carries TRBV7-9 and TRBJ2-5, with D hard to call. The CDR3 spans 15 residues. The germline V gene encodes CDR1 SEHNR and CDR2 FQNEAQ (reference sequence). V was cut by 2 bases and J by 1 base, with 11 bases left in between. The CDR3 region is CASSLRSGLQETQYF. DNA of the CDR3: TGTGCCAGCAGCTTAAGGTCAGGCCTCCAAGAGACCCAGTACTTC.

This chain links TRBV6-5 with TRBJ1-1; unclear D gene. Germline V gene lookup returns CDR1 MNHEY and CDR2 SVGAGI. The V end was cut by 10 bases, the J end by 3 bases, with 15 bases between. This CDR3 is built from 13 residues. The CDR3: CATFEAAHTEAFF. DNA for the CDR3: TGTGCCACCTTTGAGGCCGCACACACTGAAGCTTTCTTT.

This clone has just one count. The chain has TRBV6-1 and TRBJ2-5; no firm D call. Trimming cost V 7 bases and J 1 base, with 13 bases left between them. The CDR3 extends over 14 amino acids. Germline CDR1 and CDR2: MNHNS and SASEGT. CDR3 residues: CASTPRSSQETQYF. The CDR3 DNA is TGTGCCAGCACTCCGAGGTCGAGCCAAGAGACCCAGTACTTC.

This clone was counted a few times. V and J are TRBV4-3 and TRBJ1-3; D remains ambiguous. The V end lost 0 bases, the J end lost 0 bases, and 12 bases lay between the germline ends. The CDR3 contains 17 residues. CDR1 and CDR2 from the germline V gene are LGHNA and YSLEER. CDR3 sequence (DNA): TGCGCCAGCAGCCAAGACTCCCTGGGGAGCTCTGGAAACACCATATATTTT. Residues: CASSQDSLGSSGNTIYF.

This clone has just a few counts. The rearrangement links TRBV7-2 to TRBJ2-7, with TRBD1 matching 8 bases. V lost 2 bases to trimming and J lost 1 base; unmatched junction nucleotides: 10. The CDR3 spans 17 residues. The germline V gene encodes CDR1 SGHTA and CDR2 FQGNSA. The CDR3 sequence: CASSLYRQGMKSYEQYF. DNA of the CDR3: TGTGCCAGCAGCTTATACCGACAGGGGATGAAGTCCTACGAGCAGTACTTC.

DNA of the CDR3: TGCGCCAGCAGCTTGGTTGTGGGGGGAGAGACCCAGTACTTC. Its translation is CASSLVVGGETQYF. The rearrangement uses TRBV5-1 and TRBJ2-5; D is perhaps TRBD2 (6 bases). Germline V gives CDR1 SGHRS, CDR2 YFSETQ. V gave up 0 bases and J gave up 4 bases, with 10 bases separating them. This CDR3 has 14 amino acids.

The table lists this clone with a few counts. The chain is built from TRBV7-9 and TRBJ2-1; D may be TRBD2 (5 bases). V was pared by 3 bases and J by 10 bases, with 13 bases between. Germline CDR1 and CDR2: SEHNR and FQNEAQ (reference sequence). The CDR3 consists of 13 residues. DNA for the CDR3: TGTGCCAGCAGCTTTTATCAGGAGGAGGAGCAGTTCTTC. Amino acids: CASSFYQEEEQFF.